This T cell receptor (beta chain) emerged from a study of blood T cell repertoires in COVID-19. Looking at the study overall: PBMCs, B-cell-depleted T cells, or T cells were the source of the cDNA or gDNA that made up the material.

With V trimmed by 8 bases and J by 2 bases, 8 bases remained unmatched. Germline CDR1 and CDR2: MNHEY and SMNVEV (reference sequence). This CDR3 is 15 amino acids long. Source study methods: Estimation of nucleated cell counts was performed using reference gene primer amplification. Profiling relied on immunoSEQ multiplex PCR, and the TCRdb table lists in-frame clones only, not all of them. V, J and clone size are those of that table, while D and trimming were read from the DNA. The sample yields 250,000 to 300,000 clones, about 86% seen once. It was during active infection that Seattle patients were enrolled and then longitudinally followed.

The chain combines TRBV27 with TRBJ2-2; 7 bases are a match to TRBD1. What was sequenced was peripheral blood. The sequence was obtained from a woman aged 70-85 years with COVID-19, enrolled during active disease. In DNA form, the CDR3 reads TGTGCCAGCGCTTGGGACAGAATTAACACCGGGGAGCTGTTTTTT. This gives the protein CASAWDRINTGELFF.